Following are 7 T cell receptor beta chains from one sample sequenced in a study of CD8+ T cells in alopecia areata. Regarding treatment: oral pan-JAK inhibitor, 5-10 mg twice daily. Extraction of RNA preceded its reverse transcription into cDNA, which served as the sequencing template. The table came from immunoSEQ multiplex PCR; TCRdb's copy has only in-frame clones and leaves some out. The table records approximately 210,000 clones, over 55% of them present only once. The specimen comprised CD4+ T cells sorted from blood, sampled at week 24, from a patient treated with tofacitinib. Source of these receptors: a human donor with alopecia areata.

A remark on this clone: The junction does not match germline at one end; this may be a read error. The chain joins TRBV29-1 to TRBJ1-1, with TRBD1 matching 10 bases. Germline V gives CDR1 SQVTM, CDR2 ANQGSEA. There are 12 residues in the CDR3. CDR3 sequence reads: CSVDRQGAEGIF. DNA for the CDR3: TGCAGCGTTGACCGACAGGGGGCCGAGGGGATCTTT.

CDR3 in DNA: TGCAGCGTTGAGGACCCTCTCTCCTACGAGCAGTACTTC. This codes for CSVEDPLSYEQYF. V gene TRBV29-1 combines with J gene TRBJ2-7; D unclear. Germline CDR1 reads SQVTM; CDR2 reads ANQGSEA. The ends were cut back, 3 bases at V and 0 bases at J, with 9 bases in the middle. The CDR3 has 13 amino acids.

This clone showed up just once. The same CDR3 arises from other DNA sequences in this sample as well. V is TRBV29-1 and J is TRBJ2-5, with D perhaps matching TRBD1 or TRBD2 (5 bases each). This CDR3 has 13 residues. Trimming took 4 bases from V and 1 from J, leaving 10 bases between them. CDR1 is SQVTM and CDR2 is ANQGSEA in the germline V gene. The CDR3 coding sequence is TGCAGCGTTGGGAGGACAACCCAAGAGACCCAGTACTTC. It codes for CSVGRTTQETQYF.

The V call is TRBV2, the J call TRBJ1-2; D may be TRBD1 (6 bases). V lost 9 bases, J lost 14 bases, and 25 bases lay in between. CDR3 length: 13 residues. The germline CDR1 and CDR2 sequences are SNHLY and FYNNEI. CDR3 residues: CASKGEIYQQGTF. CDR3 nucleotides: TGTGCCAGTAAAGGGGAAATATACCAACAGGGAACCTTC.

The J gene is TRBJ2-1, the V gene TRBV10-3; 14 positions match TRBD2. Trimming took 6 bases from V and 7 from J; bases not matched to a gene: 5. CDR1 is ENHRY and CDR2 is SYGVKD in the germline V gene. The CDR3 sequence is 15 residues long. The chain's CDR3 is CAISPTSGGGNEQFF. The CDR3 nucleotides are TGTGCCATCAGCCCGACTAGCGGGGGGGGTAATGAGCAGTTCTTC.

There are a few counts of this clone. The V gene is TRBV19, the J gene TRBJ1-4; D gene uncertain. The CDR3 length is 13 residues. Germline CDR1 is LNHDA and CDR2 is SQIVND (reference sequence). Trimming removed 8 bases from V and 3 bases from J, with 10 bases in between. This CDR3 reads CASSDTSNEKLFF. The CDR3 nucleotides read TGTGCCAGTTCCGACACTTCTAATGAAAAACTGTTTTTT.

CDR3 loop: CASSQGVYNEQFF. CDR3 in DNA: TGTGCCAGCTCACAAGGGGTTTACAATGAGCAGTTCTTC. The chain links TRBV18 to TRBJ2-1; tentative D call: TRBD1 (5 bases). This CDR3 contains 13 residues. Per germline, CDR1 KGHSH and CDR2 LQKENI. V lost 4 bases and J 4 bases, leaving 8 bases between the germline ends.